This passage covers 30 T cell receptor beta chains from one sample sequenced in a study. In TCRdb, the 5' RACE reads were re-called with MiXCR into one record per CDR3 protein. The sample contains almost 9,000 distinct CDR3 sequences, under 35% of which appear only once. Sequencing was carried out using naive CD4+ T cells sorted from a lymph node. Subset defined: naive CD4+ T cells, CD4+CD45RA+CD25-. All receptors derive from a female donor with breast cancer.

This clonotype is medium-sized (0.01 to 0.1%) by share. CDR3 DNA: TGTGCCAGCAGCTTCAATAGCGGGGGAACCACAGATACGCAGTATTTT. This sequence encodes CASSFNSGGTTDTQYF. V is TRBV7-2 and J is TRBJ2-3; 9 bases agree with TRBD2. Per the germline V gene, CDR1 is SGHTA and CDR2 is FQGNSA. The CDR3 loop spans 16 amino acids. Trimming at V came to 3 bases and at J to 2 bases, leaving 6 bases not matched to a gene.

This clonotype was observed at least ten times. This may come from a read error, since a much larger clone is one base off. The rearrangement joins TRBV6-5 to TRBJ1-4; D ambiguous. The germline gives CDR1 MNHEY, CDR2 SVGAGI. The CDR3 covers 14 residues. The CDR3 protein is CASSYGSHNGKLFF. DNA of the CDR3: TGTGCCAGCAGTTACGGAAGCCATAATGGAAAACTGTTTTTT.

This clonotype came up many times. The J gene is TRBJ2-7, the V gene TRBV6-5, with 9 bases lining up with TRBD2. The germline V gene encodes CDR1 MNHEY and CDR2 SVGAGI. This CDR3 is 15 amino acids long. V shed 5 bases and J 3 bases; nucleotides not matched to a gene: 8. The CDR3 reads CASSKERGEVYEQYF. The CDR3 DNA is TGTGCCAGCAGTAAAGAGCGGGGGGAAGTCTACGAGCAGTACTTC.

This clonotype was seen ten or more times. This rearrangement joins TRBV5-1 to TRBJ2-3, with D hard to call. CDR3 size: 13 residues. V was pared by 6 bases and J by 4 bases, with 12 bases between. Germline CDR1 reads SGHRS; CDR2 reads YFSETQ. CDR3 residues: CASKNERPDTQYF. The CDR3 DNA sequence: TGCGCCAGCAAGAACGAAAGACCAGATACGCAGTATTTT.

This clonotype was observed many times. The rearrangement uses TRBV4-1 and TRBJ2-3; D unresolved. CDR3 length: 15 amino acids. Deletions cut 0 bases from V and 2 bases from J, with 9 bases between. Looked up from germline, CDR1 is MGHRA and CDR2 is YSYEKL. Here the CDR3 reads CASSQDRPFTDTQYF. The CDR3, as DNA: TGCGCCAGCAGCCAAGATCGGCCCTTCACAGATACGCAGTATTTT.

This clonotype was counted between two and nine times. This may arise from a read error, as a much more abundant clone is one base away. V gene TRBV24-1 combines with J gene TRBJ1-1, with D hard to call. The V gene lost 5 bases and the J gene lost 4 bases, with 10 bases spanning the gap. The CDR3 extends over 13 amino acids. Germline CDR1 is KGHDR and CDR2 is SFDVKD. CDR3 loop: CATSAQRLTEAFF. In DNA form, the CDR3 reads TGTGCCACCAGTGCGCAGCGACTCACTGAAGCTTTCTTT.

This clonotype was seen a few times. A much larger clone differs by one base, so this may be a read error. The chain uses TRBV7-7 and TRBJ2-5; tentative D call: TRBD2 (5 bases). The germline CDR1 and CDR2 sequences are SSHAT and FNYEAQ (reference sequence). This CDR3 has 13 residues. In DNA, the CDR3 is TGTGCTAGCAGCTCGGGAAAGCAAGAGACCCAGTACTTC. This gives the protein CASSSGKQETQYF.

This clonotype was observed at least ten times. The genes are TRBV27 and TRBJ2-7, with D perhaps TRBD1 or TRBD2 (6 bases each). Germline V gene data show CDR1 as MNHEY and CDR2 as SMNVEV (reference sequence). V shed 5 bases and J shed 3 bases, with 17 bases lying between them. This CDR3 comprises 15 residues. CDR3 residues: CASSRGALRVYEQYF. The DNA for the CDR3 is TGTGCCAGCAGTAGGGGGGCGTTACGAGTCTACGAGCAGTACTTC.

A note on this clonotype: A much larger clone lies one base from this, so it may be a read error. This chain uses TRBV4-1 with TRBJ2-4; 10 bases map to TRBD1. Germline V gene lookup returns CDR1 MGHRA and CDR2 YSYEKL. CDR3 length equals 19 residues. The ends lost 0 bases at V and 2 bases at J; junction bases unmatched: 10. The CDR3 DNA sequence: TGCGCCAGCAGCCAAGAGGGACCGGGACAGGGGTGGACCAAAAACATTCAGTACTTC. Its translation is CASSQEGPGQGWTKNIQYF.

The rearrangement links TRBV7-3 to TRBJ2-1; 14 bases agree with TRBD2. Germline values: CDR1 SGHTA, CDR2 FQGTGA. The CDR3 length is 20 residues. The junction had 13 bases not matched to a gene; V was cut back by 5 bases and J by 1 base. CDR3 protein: CASSIPGLAGEKVSYNEQFF. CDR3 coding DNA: TGTGCCAGCAGCATTCCGGGACTAGCGGGAGAAAAGGTATCCTACAATGAGCAGTTCTTC. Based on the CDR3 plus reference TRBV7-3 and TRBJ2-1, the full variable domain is GAGVSQTPSNKVTEKGKYVELRCDPISGHTALYWYRQSLGQGPEFLIYFQGTGAADDSGLPNDRFFAVRPEGSVSTLKIQRTERGDSAVYLCASSIPGLAGEKVSYNEQFFGPGTRLTVL.

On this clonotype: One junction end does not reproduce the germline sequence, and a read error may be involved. Here the CDR3 DNA reads TGTGCCAGTCGTGACCCAGGGAGCTCCTACAATGGGCAGTTCTTC. This encodes CASRDPGSSYNGQFF. This sequence joins TRBV19 and TRBJ2-1; D may match TRBD1 or TRBD2 (5 bases each). The CDR3 runs 15 residues. From germline, CDR1 is LNHDA and CDR2 SQIVND (reference sequence).

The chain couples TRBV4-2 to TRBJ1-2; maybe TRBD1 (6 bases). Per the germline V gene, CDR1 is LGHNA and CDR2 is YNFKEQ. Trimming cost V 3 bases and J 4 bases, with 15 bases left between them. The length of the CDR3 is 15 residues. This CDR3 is CASSHGGGLGYGYTF. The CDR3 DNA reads TGTGCCAGCAGCCATGGGGGGGGGCTGGGCTATGGCTACACCTTC.

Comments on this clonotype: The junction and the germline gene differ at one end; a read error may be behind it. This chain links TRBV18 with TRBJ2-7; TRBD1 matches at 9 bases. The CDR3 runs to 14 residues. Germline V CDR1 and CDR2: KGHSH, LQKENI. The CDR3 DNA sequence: TGTGCCAGCTCAGAGGACAGGGGCGTGGACGAGCAGCACTTC. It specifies CASSEDRGVDEQHF.

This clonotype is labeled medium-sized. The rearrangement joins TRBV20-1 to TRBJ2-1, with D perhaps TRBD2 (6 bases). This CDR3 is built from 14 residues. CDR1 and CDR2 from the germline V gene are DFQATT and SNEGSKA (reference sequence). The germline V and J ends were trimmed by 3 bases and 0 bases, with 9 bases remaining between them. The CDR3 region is CSARTRGSYNEQFF. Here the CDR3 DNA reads TGCAGTGCTAGGACTAGGGGCTCCTACAATGAGCAGTTCTTC.

CDR3 amino acids: CAISPSRLAASTDTQYF. CDR3 nucleotide sequence: TGTGCCATCAGTCCGAGCCGCCTAGCGGCTAGCACAGATACGCAGTATTTT. The chain links TRBV10-3 to TRBJ2-3, with TRBD2 matching 7 bases. The CDR3 extends over 17 amino acids. Germline assignment: CDR1 ENHRY and CDR2 SYGVKD. V lost 5 bases, J lost 0 bases, and 11 bases stayed unmatched.

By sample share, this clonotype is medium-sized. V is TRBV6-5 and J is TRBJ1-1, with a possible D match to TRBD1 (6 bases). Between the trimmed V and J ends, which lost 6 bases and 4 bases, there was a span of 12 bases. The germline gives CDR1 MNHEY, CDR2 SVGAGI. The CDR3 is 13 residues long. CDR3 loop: CASRLQGSTEAFF. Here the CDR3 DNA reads TGTGCCAGCAGACTACAGGGAAGCACTGAAGCTTTCTTT.

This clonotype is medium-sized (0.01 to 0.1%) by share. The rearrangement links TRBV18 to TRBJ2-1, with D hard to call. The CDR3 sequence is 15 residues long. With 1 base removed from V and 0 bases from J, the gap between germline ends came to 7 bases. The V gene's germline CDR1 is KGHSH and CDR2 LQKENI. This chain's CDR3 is CASSPQGSSYNEQFF. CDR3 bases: TGTGCCAGCTCACCACAAGGTAGCTCCTACAATGAGCAGTTCTTC.

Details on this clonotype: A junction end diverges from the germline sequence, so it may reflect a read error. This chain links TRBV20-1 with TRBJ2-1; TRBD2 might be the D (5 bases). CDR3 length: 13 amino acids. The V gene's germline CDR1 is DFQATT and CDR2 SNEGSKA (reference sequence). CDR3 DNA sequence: TGCGGTGCTAGAGATCGATGGGAGCCTGAGCAGTTCTTC. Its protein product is CGARDRWEPEQFF.

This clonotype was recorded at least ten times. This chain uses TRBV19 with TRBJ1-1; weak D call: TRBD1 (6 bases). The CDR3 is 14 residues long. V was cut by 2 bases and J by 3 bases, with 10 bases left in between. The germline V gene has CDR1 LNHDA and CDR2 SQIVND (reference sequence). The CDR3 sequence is CASSIQGLDTEAFF. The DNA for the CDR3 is TGTGCCAGTAGTATACAGGGGTTGGACACTGAAGCTTTCTTT.

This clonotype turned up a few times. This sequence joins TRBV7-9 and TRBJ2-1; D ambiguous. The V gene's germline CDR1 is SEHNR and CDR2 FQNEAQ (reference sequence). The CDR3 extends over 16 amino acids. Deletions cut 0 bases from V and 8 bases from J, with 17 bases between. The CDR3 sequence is CASSLAGHSFLDEQFF. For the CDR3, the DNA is TGTGCCAGCAGCTTAGCGGGTCACTCGTTCCTCGATGAGCAGTTCTTC.

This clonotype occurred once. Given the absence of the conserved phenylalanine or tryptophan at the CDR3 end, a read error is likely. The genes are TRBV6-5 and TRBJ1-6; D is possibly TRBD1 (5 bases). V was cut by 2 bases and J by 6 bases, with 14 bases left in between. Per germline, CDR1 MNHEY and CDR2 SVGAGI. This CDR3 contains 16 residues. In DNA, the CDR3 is TGTGCCAGCAGTTACGAAGGGGCGCGGAGTAATTCACCCCTCCACTAT. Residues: CASSYEGARSNSPLHY.

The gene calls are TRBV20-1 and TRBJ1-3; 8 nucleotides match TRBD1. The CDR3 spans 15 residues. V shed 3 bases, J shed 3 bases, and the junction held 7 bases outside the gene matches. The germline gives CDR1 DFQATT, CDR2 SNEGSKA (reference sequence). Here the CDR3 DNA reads TGCAGTGCTAGTTACAGGGGGTTGATTGGAAACACCATATATTTT. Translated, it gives CSASYRGLIGNTIYF.

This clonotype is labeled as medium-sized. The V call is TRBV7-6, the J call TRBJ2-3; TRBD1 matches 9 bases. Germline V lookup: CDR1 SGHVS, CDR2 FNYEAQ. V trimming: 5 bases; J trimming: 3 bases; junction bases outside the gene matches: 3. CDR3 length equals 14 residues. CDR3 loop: CASSRDRVTDTQYF. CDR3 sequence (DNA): TGTGCCAGCAGCCGGGACAGGGTTACAGATACGCAGTATTTT.

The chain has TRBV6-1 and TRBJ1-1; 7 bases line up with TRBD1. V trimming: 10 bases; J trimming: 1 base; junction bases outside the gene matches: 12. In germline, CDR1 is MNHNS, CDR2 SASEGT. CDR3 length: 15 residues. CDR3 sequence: CATRRTGTKNTEAFF. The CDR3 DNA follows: TGTGCCACCAGAAGGACAGGTACGAAGAACACTGAAGCTTTCTTT.

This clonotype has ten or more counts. The CDR3 sequence: CASSRTGDNEKLFF. CDR3 bases: TGTGCCAGCAGCAGGACAGGGGATAATGAAAAACTGTTTTTT. The chain is built from TRBV6-1 and TRBJ1-4; 9 nucleotides match TRBD1. In germline, CDR1 is MNHNS, CDR2 SASEGT. After removal of 6 bases from V and 4 bases from J, the junction contained 3 bases not matched to a gene. This CDR3 has 14 amino acids.

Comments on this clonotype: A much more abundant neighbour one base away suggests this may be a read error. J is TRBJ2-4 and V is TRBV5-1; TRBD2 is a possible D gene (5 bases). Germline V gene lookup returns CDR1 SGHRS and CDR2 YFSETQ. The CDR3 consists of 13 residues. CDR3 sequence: CAGSLEVKNIQYF. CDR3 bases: TGCGCCGGCAGCTTGGAGGTCAAAAACATTCAGTACTTC.

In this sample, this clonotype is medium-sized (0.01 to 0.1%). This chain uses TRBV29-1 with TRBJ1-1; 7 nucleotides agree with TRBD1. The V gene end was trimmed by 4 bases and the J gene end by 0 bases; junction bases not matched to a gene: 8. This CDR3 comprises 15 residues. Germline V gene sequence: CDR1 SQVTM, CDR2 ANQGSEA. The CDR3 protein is CSVAAWDRLNTEAFF. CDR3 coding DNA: TGCAGCGTTGCGGCCTGGGACAGACTGAACACTGAAGCTTTCTTT.

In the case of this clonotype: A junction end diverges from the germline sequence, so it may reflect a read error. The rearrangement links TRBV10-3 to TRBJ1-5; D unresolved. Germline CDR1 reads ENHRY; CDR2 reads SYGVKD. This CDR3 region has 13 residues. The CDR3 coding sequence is TGTGCCGTCAGTGAGGTCCGGAATCAGCCCCAGCATTTT. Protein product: CAVSEVRNQPQHF.

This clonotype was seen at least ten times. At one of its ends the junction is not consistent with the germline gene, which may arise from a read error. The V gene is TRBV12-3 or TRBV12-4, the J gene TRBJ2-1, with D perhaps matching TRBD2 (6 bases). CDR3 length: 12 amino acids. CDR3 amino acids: CASSFLRERLLF. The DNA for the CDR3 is TGTGCCAGCAGTTTTTTGCGGGAACGGTTACTCTTC.

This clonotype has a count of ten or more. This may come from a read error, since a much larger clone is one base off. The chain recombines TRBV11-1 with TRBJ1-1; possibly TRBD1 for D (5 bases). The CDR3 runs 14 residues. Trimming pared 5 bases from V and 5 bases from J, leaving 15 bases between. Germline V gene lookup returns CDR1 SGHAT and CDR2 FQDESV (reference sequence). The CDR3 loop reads CASSTNRRRTEAFF. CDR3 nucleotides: TGTGCCAGCAGCACCAACAGGAGGAGGACTGAAGCTTTCTTT.